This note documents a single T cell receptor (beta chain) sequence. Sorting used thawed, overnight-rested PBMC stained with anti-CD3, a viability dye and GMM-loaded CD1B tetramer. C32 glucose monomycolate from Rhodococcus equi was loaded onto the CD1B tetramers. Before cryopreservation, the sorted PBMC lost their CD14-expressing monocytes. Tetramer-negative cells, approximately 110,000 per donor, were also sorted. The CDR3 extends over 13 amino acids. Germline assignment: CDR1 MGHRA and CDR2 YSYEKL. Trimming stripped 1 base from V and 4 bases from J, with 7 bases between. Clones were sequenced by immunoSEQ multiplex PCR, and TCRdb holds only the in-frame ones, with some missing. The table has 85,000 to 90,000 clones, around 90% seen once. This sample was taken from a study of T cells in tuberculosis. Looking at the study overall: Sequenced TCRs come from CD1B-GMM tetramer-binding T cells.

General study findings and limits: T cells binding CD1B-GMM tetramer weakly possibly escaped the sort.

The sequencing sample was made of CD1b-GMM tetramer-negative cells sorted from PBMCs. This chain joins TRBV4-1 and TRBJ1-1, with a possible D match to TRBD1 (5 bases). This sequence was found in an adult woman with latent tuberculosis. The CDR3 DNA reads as TGCGCCAGCAGCCAAGTGGGGGGCACTGAAGCTTTCTTT. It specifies CASSQVGGTEAFF.